The 17 T cell receptor beta chains below come from one sample, sequenced in a study of blood T cell repertoires in COVID-19 (dated by TCRdb to 2020 to 2021). The library came from the immunoSEQ multiplex PCR assay. The table comes from immuneACCESS by way of TCRdb, which keeps in-frame sequences with V and J called. Part of the clones is missing from these tables; in studies checked, under half for an unresolved V gene and the rest for unknown reasons. Across this sample there are around 160,000 clones, with 84% seen only once. The ten largest clones add up to 5.5% to 7.5% of the sample. Sequences were obtained from PBMCs or T cells enriched from blood (not recorded which). The origin of the receptors is a woman aged 45-60 years who had been exposed to COVID-19.

This clone appeared once. CDR3 nucleotides: TGTGCCAGCAGCCAGCGGGGTGGTTCCTACGAGCAGTACTTC. Amino acids: CASSQRGGSYEQYF. The rearrangement uses TRBV5-6 and TRBJ2-7, with 7 bases identical to TRBD2. The germline V gene has CDR1 SGHDT and CDR2 YYEEEE. This CDR3 is 14 amino acids long. V trimming: 4 bases; J trimming: 1 base; junction bases outside the gene matches: 5.

The chain joins TRBV19 to TRBJ2-5, with 10 nucleotides matching TRBD1. This CDR3 is 15 amino acids long. Germline V gene data show CDR1 as LNHDA and CDR2 as SQIVND (reference sequence). V gave up 4 bases and J gave up 4 bases; unmatched junction bases: 6. CDR3 in amino acids: CASSRRTGGIETQYF. The CDR3 DNA reads as TGTGCCAGTAGTAGGAGGACAGGGGGAATAGAGACCCAGTACTTC. Full variable domain (remainder filled in from reference TRBV19 and TRBJ2-5): DGGITQSPKYLFRKEGQNVTLSCEQNLNHDAMYWYRQDPGQGLRLIYYSQIVNDFQKGDIAEGYSVSREKKESFPLTVTSAQKNPTAFYLCASSRRTGGIETQYFGPGTRLLVL.

This rearrangement joins TRBV2 to TRBJ1-1, with D possibly being TRBD1 (5 bases). Germline-derived CDR1 and CDR2 are SNHLY and FYNNEI. V was shortened by 7 bases and J by 8 bases, with 17 bases between the two germline ends. The length of the CDR3 is 13 residues. CDR3 sequence reads: CASKVDTPQEAFF. DNA of the CDR3: TGTGCCAGCAAGGTGGACACACCGCAAGAAGCTTTCTTT.

This clone has ten or more counts. The chain has TRBV7-9 and TRBJ2-5; 7 bases are shared with TRBD1. V lost 6 bases and J lost 7; bases outside the gene matches: 11. The germline CDR1 and CDR2 sequences are SEHNR and FQNEAQ (reference sequence). CDR3 length equals 14 residues. The CDR3 loop reads CASSSGQARGTQYF. The CDR3 nucleotides are TGTGCCAGCAGTTCTGGACAGGCTCGGGGGACCCAGTACTTC.

This sequence joins TRBV5-1 and TRBJ1-5, with 10 nucleotides matching TRBD1. The CDR3 has 15 amino acids. After removal of 0 bases from V and 8 bases from J, the junction contained 5 bases not matched to a gene. Germline lookup yields CDR1 SGHRS and CDR2 YFSETQ. Here the CDR3 reads CASSLGDRGIEPQHF. Here the CDR3 DNA reads TGCGCCAGCAGCTTGGGGGACAGGGGTATAGAGCCCCAGCATTTT.

The chain combines TRBV5-1 with TRBJ2-3; the D is unclear. The CDR3 extends over 14 amino acids. Trimming shortened V by 2 bases and J by 5 bases, and 12 bases separated the two germline ends. Germline V gene data show CDR1 as SGHRS and CDR2 as YFSETQ. CDR3 sequence (DNA): TGCGCCAGCAGCTTCACAGACCCGCAAGATACGCAGTATTTT. Its protein is CASSFTDPQDTQYF.

This clone is a singleton in its sample. The chain has TRBV5-4 and TRBJ2-1; TRBD2 matches at 11 bases. The germline V gene encodes CDR1 SGHNT and CDR2 YYREEE (reference sequence). J lost 6 bases, V lost 4 bases, and 6 bases had no gene match. The CDR3 extends over 15 amino acids. CDR3 in DNA: TGTGCCAGCAGCACCATGGGACTAGCGGCCAATGAGCAGTTCTTC. It yields the protein CASSTMGLAANEQFF. Filled out from reference TRBV5-4 and TRBJ2-1, the complete variable domain reads ETGVTQSPTHLIKTRGQQVTLRCSSQSGHNTVSWYQQALGQGPQFIFQYYREEENGRGNFPPRFSGLQFPNYSSELNVNALELDDSALYLCASSTMGLAANEQFFGPGTRLTVL.

V gene TRBV18 combines with J gene TRBJ2-5; no clear D. The CDR3 sequence is 13 residues long. In germline, CDR1 is KGHSH, CDR2 LQKENI. Trimming pared 2 bases from V and 1 base from J, leaving 5 bases between. CDR3 sequence: CASSPTVQETQYF. The CDR3 DNA follows: TGTGCCAGCTCACCAACGGTCCAAGAGACCCAGTACTTC.

The chain couples TRBV10-3 to TRBJ2-1; a possible D gene is TRBD2 (6 bases). Per the germline V gene, CDR1 is ENHRY and CDR2 is SYGVKD. This CDR3 is 18 amino acids long. Trimming shortened V by 2 bases and J by 8 bases, and 25 bases separated the two germline ends. CDR3 nucleotides: TGTGCCATCAGTGAGGGGGCCCGGGGGATAAGGGCCGCCGATGAGCAGTTCTTC. It is translated as CAISEGARGIRAADEQFF.

This chain links TRBV30 with TRBJ2-1; 8 bases match TRBD2. Germline-derived CDR1 and CDR2 are GTSNPN and SVGIG (reference sequence). V shed 0 bases and J 7 bases; nucleotides not matched to a gene: 8. The CDR3 spans 15 residues. The CDR3 DNA reads TGTGCCTGGAGTGTCAGCGGGAGAAGCGGGAATGAGCAGTTCTTC. It translates to CAWSVSGRSGNEQFF.

The chain is built from TRBV7-9 and TRBJ1-5; 7 bases map to TRBD1. V lost 3 bases to trimming and J lost 6 bases; unmatched junction nucleotides: 5. CDR3 length: 14 amino acids. CDR1 SEHNR and CDR2 FQNEAQ come from the germline V gene (reference sequence). CDR3: CASSFDRDGQPQHF. The CDR3 coding sequence is TGTGCCAGCAGCTTCGACAGGGATGGTCAGCCCCAGCATTTT.

The chain combines TRBV2 with TRBJ1-4; D unclear. Trimming shortened V by 6 bases and J by 4 bases, and 12 bases separated the two germline ends. From germline, CDR1 is SNHLY and CDR2 FYNNEI. The CDR3 loop spans 14 amino acids. CDR3 in DNA: TGTGCCAGCAGCCCGGGGAGGCTTAATGAAAAACTGTTTTTT. This encodes CASSPGRLNEKLFF. Using reference TRBV2 and TRBJ1-4 for the parts outside the CDR3, the full variable domain is EPEVTQTPSHQVTQMGQEVILRCVPISNHLYFYWYRQILGQKVEFLVSFYNNEISEKSEIFDDQFSVERPDGSNFTLKIRSTKLEDSAMYFCASSPGRLNEKLFFGSGTQLSVL.

The chain employs TRBV4-1 and TRBJ1-5; D not resolved. CDR3 size: 14 residues. Germline V gene lookup returns CDR1 MGHRA and CDR2 YSYEKL. The V gene lost 0 bases and the J gene lost 9 bases, with 12 bases spanning the gap. CDR3 amino acids: CASSQDPGVGPQHF. The CDR3 DNA reads TGCGCCAGCAGCCAAGATCCCGGGGTAGGGCCCCAGCATTTT.

The V gene is TRBV6-1, the J gene TRBJ2-1; TRBD2 matches 9 bases. Germline CDR1 and CDR2: MNHNS and SASEGT. The CDR3 is 15 amino acids. With V trimmed by 8 bases and J by 4 bases, 9 bases remained unmatched. CDR3 sequence (DNA): TGTGCCAGCGCCTCCTCGACTAGCGGTTACAATGAGCAGTTCTTC. It specifies CASASSTSGYNEQFF.

The CDR3 loop is CASSLGHYGYTF. The CDR3 DNA is TGTGCCAGCAGCTTAGGGCACTATGGCTACACCTTC. This chain connects TRBV11-3 to TRBJ1-2; D unclear. The CDR3 extends over 12 amino acids. CDR1 is SGHNT and CDR2 is YENEEA in the germline V gene. V was pared by 1 base and J by 3 bases, with 3 bases between. Full variable domain (rest looked up from reference TRBV11-3 and TRBJ1-2): EAGVVQSPRYKIIEKKQPVAFWCNPISGHNTLYWYLQNLGQGPELLIRYENEEAVDDSQLPKDRFSAERLKGVDSTLKIQPAELGDSAVYLCASSLGHYGYTFGSGTRLTVV.

The chain links TRBV19 to TRBJ2-1; 14 nucleotides match TRBD2. CDR1 is LNHDA, CDR2 SQIVND, per germline (reference sequence). V lost 6 bases to trimming and J lost 6 bases; unmatched junction nucleotides: 4. CDR3 length: 15 amino acids. The CDR3 DNA is TGTGCCAGTAGAGCCGGGACTAGCGGGAGCAATGAGCAGTTCTTC. This gives the protein CASRAGTSGSNEQFF.

The chain couples TRBV6-5 to TRBJ1-1; 7 nucleotides match TRBD1. The CDR3 is 15 amino acids. Trimming at V came to 5 bases and at J to 1 base, leaving 7 bases not matched to a gene. CDR1 and CDR2 from the germline V gene are MNHEY and SVGAGI. CDR3 DNA: TGTGCCAGCAGTATACAGGGGATTGGGAACACTGAAGCTTTCTTT. It is translated as CASSIQGIGNTEAFF.